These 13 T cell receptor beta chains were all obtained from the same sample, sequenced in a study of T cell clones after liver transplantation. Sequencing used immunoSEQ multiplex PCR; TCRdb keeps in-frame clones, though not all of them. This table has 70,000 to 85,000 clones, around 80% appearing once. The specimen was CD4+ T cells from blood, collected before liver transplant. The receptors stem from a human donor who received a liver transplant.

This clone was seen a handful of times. Here the CDR3 reads CASGRGDPTYEQYF. In DNA form, the CDR3 reads TGCGCCAGCGGGCGTGGGGACCCCACCTACGAGCAGTACTTC. The rearrangement joins TRBV5-1 to TRBJ2-7; D tentatively reads TRBD1 or TRBD2 (5 bases each). Trimming stripped 7 bases from V and 2 bases from J, with 16 bases between. The germline CDR1 and CDR2 sequences are SGHRS and YFSETQ. The CDR3 has 14 residues.

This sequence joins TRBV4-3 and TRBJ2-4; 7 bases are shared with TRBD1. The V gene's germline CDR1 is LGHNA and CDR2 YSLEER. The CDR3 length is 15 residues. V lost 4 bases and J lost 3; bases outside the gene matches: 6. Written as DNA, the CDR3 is TGCGCCAGCAGCCGGGAAGGGACAGACAAAAACATTCAGTACTTC. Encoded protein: CASSREGTDKNIQYF.

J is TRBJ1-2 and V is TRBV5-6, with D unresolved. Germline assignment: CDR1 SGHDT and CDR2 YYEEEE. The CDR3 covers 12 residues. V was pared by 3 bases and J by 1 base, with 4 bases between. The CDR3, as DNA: TGTGCCAGCAGCTCCGGTAACTATGGCTACACCTTC. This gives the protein CASSSGNYGYTF.

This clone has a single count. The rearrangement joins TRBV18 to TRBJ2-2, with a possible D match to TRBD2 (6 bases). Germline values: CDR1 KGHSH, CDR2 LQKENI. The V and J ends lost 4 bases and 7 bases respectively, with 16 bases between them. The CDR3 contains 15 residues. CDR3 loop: CASSRREKRSGELFF. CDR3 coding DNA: TGTGCCAGCTCACGGAGGGAGAAACGGAGCGGGGAGCTGTTTTTT.

The CDR3 DNA follows: TGTGCCAGCAGTTCCCGGACTGGGGCCAACGTCCTGACTTTC. It yields the protein CASSSRTGANVLTF. The chain has TRBV7-9 and TRBJ2-6, with D unresolved. Germline lookup yields CDR1 SEHNR and CDR2 FQNEAQ (reference sequence). This CDR3 spans 14 amino acids. The V gene lost 6 bases and the J gene lost 2 bases, with 8 bases spanning the gap.

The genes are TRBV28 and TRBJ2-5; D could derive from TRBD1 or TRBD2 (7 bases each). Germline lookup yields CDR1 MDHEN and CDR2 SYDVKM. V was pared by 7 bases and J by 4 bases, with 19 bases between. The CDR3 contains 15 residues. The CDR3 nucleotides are TGTGCCAGCACTGACCATCAGGGGGGGGGAGAGACCCAGTACTTC. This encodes CASTDHQGGGETQYF.

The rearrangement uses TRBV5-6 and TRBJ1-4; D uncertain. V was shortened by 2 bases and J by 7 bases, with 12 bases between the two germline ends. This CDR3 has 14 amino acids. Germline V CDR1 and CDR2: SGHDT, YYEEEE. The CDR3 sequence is CASSFRSKSEKLFF. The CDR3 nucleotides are TGTGCCAGCAGCTTCCGGAGTAAAAGTGAAAAACTGTTTTTT.

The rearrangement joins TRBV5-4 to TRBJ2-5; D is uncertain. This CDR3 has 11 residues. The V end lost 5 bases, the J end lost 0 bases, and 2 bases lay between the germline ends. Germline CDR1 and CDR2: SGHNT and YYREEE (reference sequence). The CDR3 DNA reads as TGTGCCAGCAGATACCAAGAGACCCAGTACTTC. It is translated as CASRYQETQYF.

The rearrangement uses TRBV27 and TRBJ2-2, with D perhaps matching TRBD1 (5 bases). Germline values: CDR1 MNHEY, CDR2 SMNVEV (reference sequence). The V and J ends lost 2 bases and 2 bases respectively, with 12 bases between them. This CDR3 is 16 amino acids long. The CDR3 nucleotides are TGTGCCAGCAGTTTACGGCAGGGCCGAAACACCGGGGAGCTGTTTTTT. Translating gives CASSLRQGRNTGELFF.

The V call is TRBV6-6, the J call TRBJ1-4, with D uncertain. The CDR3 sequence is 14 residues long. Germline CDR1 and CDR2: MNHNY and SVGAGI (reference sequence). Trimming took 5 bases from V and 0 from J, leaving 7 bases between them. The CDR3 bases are TGTGCCAGCAGTGCCGGGACAACTAATGAAAAACTGTTTTTT. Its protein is CASSAGTTNEKLFF.

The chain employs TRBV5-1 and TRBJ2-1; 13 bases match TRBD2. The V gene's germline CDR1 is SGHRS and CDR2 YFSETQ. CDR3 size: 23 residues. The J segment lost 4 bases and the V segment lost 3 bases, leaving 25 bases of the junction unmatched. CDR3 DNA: TGCGCCAGCAGCTGGCCACTAAACGGGACTAGCGGGAAAATGGGTTTGGGATACAATGAGCAGTTCTTC. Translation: CASSWPLNGTSGKMGLGYNEQFF.

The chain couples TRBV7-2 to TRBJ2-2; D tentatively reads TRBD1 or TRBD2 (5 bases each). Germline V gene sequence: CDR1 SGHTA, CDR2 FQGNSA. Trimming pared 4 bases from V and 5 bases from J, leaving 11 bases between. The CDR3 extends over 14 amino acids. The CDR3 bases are TGTGCCAGCAGCTACAGGACGGGGACCGGGGAGCTGTTTTTT. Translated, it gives CASSYRTGTGELFF.

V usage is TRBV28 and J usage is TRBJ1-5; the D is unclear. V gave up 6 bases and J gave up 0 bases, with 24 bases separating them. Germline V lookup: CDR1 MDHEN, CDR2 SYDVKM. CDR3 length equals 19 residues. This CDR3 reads CASSTLRGRRRYSNQPQHF. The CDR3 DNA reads TGTGCCAGCAGCACCCTCCGAGGTCGGCGGCGGTATAGCAATCAGCCCCAGCATTTT.